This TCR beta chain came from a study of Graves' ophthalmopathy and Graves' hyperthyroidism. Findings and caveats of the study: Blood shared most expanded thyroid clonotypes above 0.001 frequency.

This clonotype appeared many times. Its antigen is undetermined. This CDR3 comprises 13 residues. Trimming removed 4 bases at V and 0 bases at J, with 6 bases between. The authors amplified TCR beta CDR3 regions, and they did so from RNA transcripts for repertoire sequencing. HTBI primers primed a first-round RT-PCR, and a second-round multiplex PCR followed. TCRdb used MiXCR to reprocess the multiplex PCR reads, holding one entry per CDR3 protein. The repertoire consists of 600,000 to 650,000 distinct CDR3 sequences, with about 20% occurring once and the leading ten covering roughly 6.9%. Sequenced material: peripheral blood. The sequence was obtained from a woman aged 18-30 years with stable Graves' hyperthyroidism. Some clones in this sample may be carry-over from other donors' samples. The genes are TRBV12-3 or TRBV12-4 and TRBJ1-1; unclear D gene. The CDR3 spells CASSSILNTEAFF. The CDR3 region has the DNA TGTGCCAGCAGTTCTATTTTGAACACTGAAGCTTTCTTT.